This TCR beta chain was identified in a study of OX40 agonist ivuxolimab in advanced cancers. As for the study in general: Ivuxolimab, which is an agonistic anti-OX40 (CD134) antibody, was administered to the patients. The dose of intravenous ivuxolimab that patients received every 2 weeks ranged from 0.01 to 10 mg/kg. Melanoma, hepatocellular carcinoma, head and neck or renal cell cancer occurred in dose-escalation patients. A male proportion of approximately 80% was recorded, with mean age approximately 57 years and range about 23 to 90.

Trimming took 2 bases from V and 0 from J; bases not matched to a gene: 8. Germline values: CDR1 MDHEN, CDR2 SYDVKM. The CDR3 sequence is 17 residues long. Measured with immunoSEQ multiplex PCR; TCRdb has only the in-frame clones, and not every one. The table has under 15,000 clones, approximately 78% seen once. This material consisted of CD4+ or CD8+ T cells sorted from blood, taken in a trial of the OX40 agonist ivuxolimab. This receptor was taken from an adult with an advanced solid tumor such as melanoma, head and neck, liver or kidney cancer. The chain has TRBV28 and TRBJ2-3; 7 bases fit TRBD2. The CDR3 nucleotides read TGTGCCAGCAGTTTACCACCCAGCGGGGTCAGCACAGATACGCAGTATTTT. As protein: CASSLPPSGVSTDTQYF.